This T cell receptor (beta chain) derives from a study of PD-L1 blockade in urothelial cancer. V gave up 3 bases and J gave up 7 bases, with 13 bases separating them. This CDR3 region has 14 residues. Germline loops: CDR1 KGHSH, CDR2 LQKENI. Clones were read by immunoSEQ multiplex PCR, and TCRdb kept only the in-frame ones, dropping some. The sample lists about 120,000 clones; about 82% were seen once. Time point denoted: peripheral blood 6 weeks after treatment start. The sequencing used PBMCs, collected around atezolizumab (anti-PD-L1) treatment. The receptor was isolated from a man aged 45-65 years with urothelial cancer. V gene TRBV18 combines with J gene TRBJ2-1; D remains ambiguous. CDR3 loop: CASSPGGVRNEQFF. CDR3 nucleotide sequence: TGTGCCAGCTCACCCGGCGGAGTGCGGAATGAGCAGTTCTTC.